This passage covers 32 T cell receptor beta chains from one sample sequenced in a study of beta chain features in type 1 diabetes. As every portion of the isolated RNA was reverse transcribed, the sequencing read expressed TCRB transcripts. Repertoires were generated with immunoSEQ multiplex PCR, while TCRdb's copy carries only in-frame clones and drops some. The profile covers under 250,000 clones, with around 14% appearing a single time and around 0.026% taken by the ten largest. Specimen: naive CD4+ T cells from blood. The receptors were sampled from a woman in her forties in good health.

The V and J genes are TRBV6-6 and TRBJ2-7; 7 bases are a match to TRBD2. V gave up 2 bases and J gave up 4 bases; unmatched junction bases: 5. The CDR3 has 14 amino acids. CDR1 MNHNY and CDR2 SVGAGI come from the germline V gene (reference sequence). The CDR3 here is CASSYPGRGYEQYF. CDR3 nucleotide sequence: TGTGCCAGCAGTTACCCCGGGCGGGGGTACGAGCAGTACTTC.

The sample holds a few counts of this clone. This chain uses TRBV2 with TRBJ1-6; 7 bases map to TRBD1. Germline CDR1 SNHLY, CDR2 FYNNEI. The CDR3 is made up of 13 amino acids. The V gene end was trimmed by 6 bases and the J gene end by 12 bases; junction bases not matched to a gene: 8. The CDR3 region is CASRQSRGEPLHF. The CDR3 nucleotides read TGTGCCAGCAGACAATCCAGGGGGGAACCCCTCCACTTT.

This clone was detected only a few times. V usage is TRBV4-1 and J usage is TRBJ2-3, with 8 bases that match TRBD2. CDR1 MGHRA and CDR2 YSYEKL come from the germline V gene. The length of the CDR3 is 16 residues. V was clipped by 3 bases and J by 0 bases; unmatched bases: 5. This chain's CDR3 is CASSHSSGGSTDTQYF. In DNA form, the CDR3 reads TGCGCCAGCAGCCATTCCAGCGGGGGAAGCACAGATACGCAGTATTTT.

The CDR3 loop is CASSQVLRRVYGYTF. CDR3 sequence (DNA): TGTGCCAGCAGCCAAGTACTCAGGAGGGTCTATGGCTACACCTTC. This chain connects TRBV16 to TRBJ1-2; D uncertain. The germline V gene has CDR1 KGHSY and CDR2 FQNENV. V was pared by 2 bases and J by 4 bases, with 14 bases between. This CDR3 has 15 amino acids.

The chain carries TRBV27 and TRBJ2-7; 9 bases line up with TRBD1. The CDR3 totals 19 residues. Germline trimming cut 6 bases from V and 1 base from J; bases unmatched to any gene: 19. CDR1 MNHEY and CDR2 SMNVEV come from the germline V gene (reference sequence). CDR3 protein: CASSFLGTGLTWRSYEQYF. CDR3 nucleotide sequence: TGTGCCAGCAGCTTTCTTGGGACAGGGCTTACCTGGAGGTCCTACGAGCAGTACTTC.

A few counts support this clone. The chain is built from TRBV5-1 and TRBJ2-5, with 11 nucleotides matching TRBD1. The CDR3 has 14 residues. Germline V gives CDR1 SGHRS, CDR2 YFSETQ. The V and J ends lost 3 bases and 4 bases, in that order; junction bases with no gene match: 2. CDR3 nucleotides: TGCGCCAGCAGCTGGGGGACAGGGGGAGAGACCCAGTACTTC. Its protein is CASSWGTGGETQYF.

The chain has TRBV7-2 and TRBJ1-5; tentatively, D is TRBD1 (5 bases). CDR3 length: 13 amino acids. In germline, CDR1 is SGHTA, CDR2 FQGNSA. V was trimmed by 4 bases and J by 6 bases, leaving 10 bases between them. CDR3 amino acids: CASSSDKLQPQHF. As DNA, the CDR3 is TGTGCCAGCAGCTCGGACAAGCTTCAGCCCCAGCATTTT.

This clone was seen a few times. CDR3 sequence (DNA): TGTGCCAGTTCAACACAGGGGACTGGGGCCAACGTCCTGACTTTC. This gives the protein CASSTQGTGANVLTF. The rearrangement uses TRBV19 and TRBJ2-6, with 7 bases fitting TRBD1. This CDR3 has 15 residues. With 8 bases clipped from V and 2 bases from J, the junction kept 6 bases outside the gene matches. CDR1 is LNHDA and CDR2 is SQIVND in the germline V gene (reference sequence).

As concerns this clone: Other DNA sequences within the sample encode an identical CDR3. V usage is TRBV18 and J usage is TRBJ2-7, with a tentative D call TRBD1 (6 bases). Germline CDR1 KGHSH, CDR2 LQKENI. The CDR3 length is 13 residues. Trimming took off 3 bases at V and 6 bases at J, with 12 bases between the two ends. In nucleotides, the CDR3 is TGTGCCAGCTCACCCCCCACAGGGCGCGAGCAGTACTTC. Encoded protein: CASSPPTGREQYF.

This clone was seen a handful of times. CDR3 DNA sequence: TGTGCCAGCAGTGAAAAGCTTCTGAACACTGAAGCTTTCTTT. This codes for CASSEKLLNTEAFF. V and J are TRBV2 and TRBJ1-1; D uncertain. V was cut by 2 bases and J by 0 bases, with 7 bases left in between. The CDR3 contains 14 residues. The germline V gene has CDR1 SNHLY and CDR2 FYNNEI.

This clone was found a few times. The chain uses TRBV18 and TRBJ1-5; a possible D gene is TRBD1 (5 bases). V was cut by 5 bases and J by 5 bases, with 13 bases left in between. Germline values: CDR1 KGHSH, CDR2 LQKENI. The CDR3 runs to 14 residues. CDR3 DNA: TGTGCCAGCTCAGGGGGGGTTTCTTATCAGCCCCAGCATTTT. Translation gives CASSGGVSYQPQHF.

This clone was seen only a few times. CDR3 nucleotide sequence: TGTGCCAGCAGCGTATCTTCCTCTGGAAACACCATATATTTT. It specifies CASSVSSSGNTIYF. The chain is built from TRBV9 and TRBJ1-3; no clear D gene. V was trimmed by 1 base and J by 0 bases, leaving 5 bases between them. The germline CDR1 and CDR2 sequences are SGDLS and YYNGEE. The CDR3 covers 14 residues.

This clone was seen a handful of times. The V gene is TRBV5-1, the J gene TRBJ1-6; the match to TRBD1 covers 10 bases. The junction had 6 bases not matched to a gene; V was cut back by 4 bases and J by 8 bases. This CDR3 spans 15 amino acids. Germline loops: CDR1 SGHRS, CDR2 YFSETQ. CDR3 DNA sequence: TGCGCCAGCAGCGTACCGGGACAGGGGTATTCACCCCTCCACTTT. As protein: CASSVPGQGYSPLHF.

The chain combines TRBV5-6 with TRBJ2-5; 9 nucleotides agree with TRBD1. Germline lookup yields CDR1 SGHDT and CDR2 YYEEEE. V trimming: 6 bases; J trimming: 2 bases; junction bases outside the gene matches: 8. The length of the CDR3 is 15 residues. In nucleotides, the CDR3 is TGTGCCAGCACGCACGACAGGGGGGTTCAAGAGACCCAGTACTTC. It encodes CASTHDRGVQETQYF.

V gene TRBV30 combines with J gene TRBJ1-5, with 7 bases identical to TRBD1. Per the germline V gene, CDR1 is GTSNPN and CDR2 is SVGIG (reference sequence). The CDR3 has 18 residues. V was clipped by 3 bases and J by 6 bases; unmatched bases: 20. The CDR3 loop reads CAWSHESSMQGECQPQHF. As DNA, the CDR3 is TGTGCCTGGAGCCATGAATCGTCCATGCAGGGGGAATGTCAGCCCCAGCATTTT.

The chain's CDR3 is CASSQGPGNQPQHF. CDR3 nucleotides: TGCGCCAGCAGCCAAGGTCCAGGCAATCAGCCCCAGCATTTT. V usage is TRBV4-3 and J usage is TRBJ1-5; D is ambiguous. V was clipped by 1 base and J by 2 bases, with 6 bases between them. Germline values: CDR1 LGHNA, CDR2 YSLEER. The CDR3 loop spans 14 amino acids.

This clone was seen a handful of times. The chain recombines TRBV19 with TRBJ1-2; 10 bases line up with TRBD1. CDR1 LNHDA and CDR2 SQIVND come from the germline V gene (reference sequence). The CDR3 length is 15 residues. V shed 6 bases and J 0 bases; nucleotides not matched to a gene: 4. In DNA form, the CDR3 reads TGTGCCAGTAGAAGAGGACAGGGGGCTAACTATGGCTACACCTTC. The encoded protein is CASRRGQGANYGYTF.

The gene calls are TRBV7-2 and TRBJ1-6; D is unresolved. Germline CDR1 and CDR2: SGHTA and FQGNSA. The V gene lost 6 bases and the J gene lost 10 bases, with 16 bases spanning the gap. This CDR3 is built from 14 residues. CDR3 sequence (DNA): TGTGCCAGCAGTACCACGTACCGGGTATCACCCCTCCACTTT. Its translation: CASSTTYRVSPLHF. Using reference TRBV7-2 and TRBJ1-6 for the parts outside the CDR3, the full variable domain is GAGVSQSPSNKVTEKGKDVELRCDPISGHTALYWYRQSLGQGLEFLIYFQGNSAPDKSGLPSDRFSAERTGGSVSTLTIQRTQQEDSAVYLCASSTTYRVSPLHFGNGTRLTVT.

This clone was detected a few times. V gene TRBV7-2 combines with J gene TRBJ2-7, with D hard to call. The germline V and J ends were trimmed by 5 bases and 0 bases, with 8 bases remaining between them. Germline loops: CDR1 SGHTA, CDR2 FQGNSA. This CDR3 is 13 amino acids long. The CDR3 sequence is CASSDEYSYEQYF. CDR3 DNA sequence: TGTGCCAGCAGCGATGAGTACTCCTACGAGCAGTACTTC.

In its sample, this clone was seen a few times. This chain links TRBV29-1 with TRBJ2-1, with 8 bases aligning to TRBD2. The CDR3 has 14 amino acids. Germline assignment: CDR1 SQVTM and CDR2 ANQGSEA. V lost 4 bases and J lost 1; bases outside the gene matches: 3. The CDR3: CSVVSGGSYNEQFF. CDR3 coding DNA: TGCAGCGTTGTGTCGGGGGGGTCCTACAATGAGCAGTTCTTC.

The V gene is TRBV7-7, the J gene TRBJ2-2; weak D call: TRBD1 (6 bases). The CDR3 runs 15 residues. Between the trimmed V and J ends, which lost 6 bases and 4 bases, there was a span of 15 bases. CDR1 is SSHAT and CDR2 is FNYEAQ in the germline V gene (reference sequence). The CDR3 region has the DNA TGTGCCAGCAGTCCGACGACAGGAGCCACCGGGGAGCTGTTTTTT. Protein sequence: CASSPTTGATGELFF.

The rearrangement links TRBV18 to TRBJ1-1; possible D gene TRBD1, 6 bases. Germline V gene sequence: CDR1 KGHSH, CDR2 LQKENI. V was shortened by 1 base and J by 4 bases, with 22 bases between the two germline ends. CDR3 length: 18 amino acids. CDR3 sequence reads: CASSPLSQGSRWGTEAFF. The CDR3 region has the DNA TGTGCCAGCTCACCACTTAGTCAGGGGAGCAGGTGGGGCACTGAAGCTTTCTTT.

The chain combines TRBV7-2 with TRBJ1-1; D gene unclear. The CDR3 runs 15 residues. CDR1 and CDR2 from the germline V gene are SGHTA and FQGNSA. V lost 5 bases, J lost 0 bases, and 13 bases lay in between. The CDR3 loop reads CASSPGPVLNTEAFF. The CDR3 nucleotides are TGTGCCAGCAGCCCCGGTCCGGTCCTGAACACTGAAGCTTTCTTT. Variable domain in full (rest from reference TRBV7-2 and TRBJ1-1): GAGVSQSPSNKVTEKGKDVELRCDPISGHTALYWYRQSLGQGLEFLIYFQGNSAPDKSGLPSDRFSAERTGGSVSTLTIQRTQQEDSAVYLCASSPGPVLNTEAFFGQGTRLTVV.

The CDR3 DNA is TGTGCCACTCAGTTCTCCGGGTCAAGCACAGATACGCAGTATTTT. Its protein is CATQFSGSSTDTQYF. The rearrangement joins TRBV6-5 to TRBJ2-3; D gene ambiguous. CDR1 is MNHEY and CDR2 is SVGAGI in the germline V gene. Trimming shortened V by 10 bases and J by 0 bases, and 17 bases separated the two germline ends. The CDR3 consists of 15 residues.

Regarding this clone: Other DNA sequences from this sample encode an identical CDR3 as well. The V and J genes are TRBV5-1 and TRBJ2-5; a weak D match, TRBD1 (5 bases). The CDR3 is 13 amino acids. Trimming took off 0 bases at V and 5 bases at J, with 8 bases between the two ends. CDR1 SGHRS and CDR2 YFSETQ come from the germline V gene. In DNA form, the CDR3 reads TGCGCCAGCAGCTTGGGGGGCCGGGAGACCCAGTACTTC. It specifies CASSLGGRETQYF. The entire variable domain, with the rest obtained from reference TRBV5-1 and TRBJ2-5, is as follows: KAGVTQTPRYLIKTRGQQVTLSCSPISGHRSVSWYQQTPGQGLQFLFEYFSETQRNKGNFPGRFSGRQFSNSRSEMNVSTLELGDSALYLCASSLGGRETQYFGPGTRLLVL.

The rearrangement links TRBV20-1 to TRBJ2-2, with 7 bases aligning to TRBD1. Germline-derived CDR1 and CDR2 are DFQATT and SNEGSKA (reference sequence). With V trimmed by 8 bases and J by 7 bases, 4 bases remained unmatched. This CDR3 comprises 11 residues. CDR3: CSIQGNGELFF. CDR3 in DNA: TGCAGTATACAGGGGAACGGGGAGCTGTTTTTT.

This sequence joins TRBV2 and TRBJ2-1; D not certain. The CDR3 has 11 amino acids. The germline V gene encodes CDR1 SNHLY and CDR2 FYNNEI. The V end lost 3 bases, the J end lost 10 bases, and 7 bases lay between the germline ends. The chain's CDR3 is CASSDQKEQFF. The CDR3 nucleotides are TGTGCCAGCAGTGACCAGAAAGAGCAGTTCTTC. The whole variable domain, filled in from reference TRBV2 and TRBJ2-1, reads EPEVTQTPSHQVTQMGQEVILRCVPISNHLYFYWYRQILGQKVEFLVSFYNNEISEKSEIFDDQFSVERPDGSNFTLKIRSTKLEDSAMYFCASSDQKEQFFGPGTRLTVL.

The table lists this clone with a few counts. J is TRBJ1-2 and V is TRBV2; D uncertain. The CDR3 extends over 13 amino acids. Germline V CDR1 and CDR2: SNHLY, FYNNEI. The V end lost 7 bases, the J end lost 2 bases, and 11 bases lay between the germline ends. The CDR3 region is CASTPAANYGYTF. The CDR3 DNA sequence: TGTGCCAGCACCCCCGCAGCGAACTATGGCTACACCTTC.

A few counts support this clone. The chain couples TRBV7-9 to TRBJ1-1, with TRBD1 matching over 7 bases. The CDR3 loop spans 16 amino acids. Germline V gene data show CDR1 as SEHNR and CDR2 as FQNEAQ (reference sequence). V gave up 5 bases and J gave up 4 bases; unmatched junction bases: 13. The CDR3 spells CASSPINRGLGTEAFF. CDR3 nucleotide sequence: TGTGCCAGCAGCCCGATTAACAGGGGCCTGGGCACTGAAGCTTTCTTT. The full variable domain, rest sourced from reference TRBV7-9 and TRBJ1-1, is DTGVSQNPRHKITKRGQNVTFRCDPISEHNRLYWYRQTLGQGPEFLTYFQNEAQLEKSRLLSDRFSAERPKGSFSTLEIQRTEQGDSAMYLCASSPINRGLGTEAFFGQGTRLTVV.

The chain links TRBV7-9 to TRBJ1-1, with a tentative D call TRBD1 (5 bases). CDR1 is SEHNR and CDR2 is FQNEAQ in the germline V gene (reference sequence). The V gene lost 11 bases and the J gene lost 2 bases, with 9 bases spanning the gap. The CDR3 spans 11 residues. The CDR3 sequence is CAVGGNTEAFF. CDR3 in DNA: TGTGCCGTCGGGGGTAACACTGAAGCTTTCTTT.

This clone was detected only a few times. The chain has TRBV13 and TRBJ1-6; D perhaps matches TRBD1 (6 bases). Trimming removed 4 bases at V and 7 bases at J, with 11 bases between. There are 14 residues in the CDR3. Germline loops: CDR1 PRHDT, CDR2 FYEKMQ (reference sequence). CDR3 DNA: TGTGCCAGCAGCTATTGGGGGCGAAATTCACCCCTCCACTTT. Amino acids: CASSYWGRNSPLHF.

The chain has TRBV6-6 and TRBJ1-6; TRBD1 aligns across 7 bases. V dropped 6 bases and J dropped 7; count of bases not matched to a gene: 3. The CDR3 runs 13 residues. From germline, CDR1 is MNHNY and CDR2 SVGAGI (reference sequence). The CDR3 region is CASRQTGNSPLHF. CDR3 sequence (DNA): TGTGCCAGCAGGCAGACAGGGAATTCACCCCTCCACTTT.